The 5 T cell receptor beta chains listed next were all sequenced from one sample in a study of blood T cell repertoires in COVID-19 (TCRdb year 2020). Libraries were prepared through the immunoSEQ multiplex PCR assay. TCRdb retrieved this table from immuneACCESS and kept in-frame rearrangements only. Not all clones are present; in checked studies, unresolved V genes account for under half, and no reason is known for the remainder. This sample is represented by a few hundred thousand clones; roughly nine tenths of them were singletons. Approximately 4.1% of the sample is held by the ten biggest clonotypes. The sample consisted of peripheral blood. These receptors were obtained from a woman aged 55-70 years with COVID-19, enrolled during active disease.

The rearrangement joins TRBV5-1 to TRBJ1-4; weak D call: TRBD1 (6 bases). The V and J ends lost 1 base and 10 bases respectively, with 14 bases between them. CDR1 and CDR2 (germline): SGHRS, YFSETQ. The CDR3 is made up of 14 amino acids. The CDR3, as DNA: TGCGCCAGCAGCTTGCTGGGGGGCGGGGGAAAACTGTTTTTT. Protein sequence: CASSLLGGGGKLFF.

This clone has only a few counts. V and J are TRBV6-5 and TRBJ2-3; 13 bases fit TRBD2. Trimming cost V 4 bases and J 0 bases; bases outside gene matches: 1. The CDR3 contains 16 residues. From germline, CDR1 is MNHEY and CDR2 SVGAGI. CDR3 DNA sequence: TGTGCCAGCAGTTCACTAGCGGGGGGGAGCACAGATACGCAGTATTTT. Translating it yields CASSSLAGGSTDTQYF.

The V and J genes are TRBV28 and TRBJ1-1; 10 bases match TRBD1. The germline CDR1 and CDR2 sequences are MDHEN and SYDVKM. The CDR3 has 20 residues. J gave up 5 bases and V 3 bases, and 21 bases lay outside the gene matches. CDR3 in DNA: TGTGCCAGCAGTTTCTCGTTGGGACTTCGACAGGGGGCGCAGCGAACTGAAGCTTTCTTT. This gives the protein CASSFSLGLRQGAQRTEAFF.

This chain uses TRBV28 with TRBJ1-6; TRBD1 is a possible D gene (5 bases). V gave up 6 bases and J gave up 9 bases, with 18 bases separating them. The CDR3 totals 15 residues. Looked up from germline, CDR1 is MDHEN and CDR2 is SYDVKM. CDR3 DNA: TGTGCCAGCAGACCTATGGGGGGGAGGAGTTCACCCCTCCACTTT. Its translation: CASRPMGGRSSPLHF.

This chain uses TRBV7-9 with TRBJ2-1, with D tentatively TRBD1 (6 bases). Germline V gene lookup returns CDR1 SEHNR and CDR2 FQNEAQ (reference sequence). Deletions cut 3 bases from V and 8 bases from J, with 8 bases between. CDR3 length equals 12 residues. This CDR3 reads CASSFRGDEQFF. The CDR3 coding sequence is TGTGCCAGCAGCTTCAGGGGAGATGAGCAGTTCTTC.